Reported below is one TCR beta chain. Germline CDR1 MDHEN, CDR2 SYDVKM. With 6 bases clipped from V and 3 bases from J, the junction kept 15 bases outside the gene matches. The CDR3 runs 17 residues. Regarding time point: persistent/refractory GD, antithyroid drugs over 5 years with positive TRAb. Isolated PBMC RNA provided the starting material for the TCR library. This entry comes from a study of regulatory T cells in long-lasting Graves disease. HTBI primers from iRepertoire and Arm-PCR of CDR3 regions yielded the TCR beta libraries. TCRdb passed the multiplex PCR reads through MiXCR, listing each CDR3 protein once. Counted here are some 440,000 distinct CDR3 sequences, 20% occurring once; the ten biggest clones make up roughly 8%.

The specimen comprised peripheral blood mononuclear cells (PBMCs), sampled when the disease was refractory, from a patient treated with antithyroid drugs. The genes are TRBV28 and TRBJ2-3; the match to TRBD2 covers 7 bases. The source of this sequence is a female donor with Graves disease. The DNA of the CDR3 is TGTGCCAGCAGGCCCAGCGGGCTGCGGGAGCGAACAGATACGCAGTATTTT. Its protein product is CASRPSGLRERTDTQYF.